This T cell receptor beta chain was obtained from a study of T cell responses to AZD1222 COVID-19 vaccine. Using immunoSEQ multiplex PCR, the repertoire was profiled, and TCRdb retains in-frame clones only, with some absent. The table has tens of thousands of clones, roughly 87% seen once. General study points: Regions 160-218 and 743-854 dominated among vaccine-associated CD4 TCRs spanning spike. Seropositivity was recorded at baseline in only 6 or 7 AZD1222 recipients.

Regarding this clone: What it binds is unknown.

The CDR3 consists of 13 residues. The germline V and J ends were trimmed by 2 bases and 8 bases, with 13 bases remaining between them. The germline V gene has CDR1 SGHDT and CDR2 YYEEEE. The sequencing here drew on peripheral blood, taken on day 0 of AZD1222 vaccination. The sequence derives from an adult in good health. The chain has TRBV5-6 and TRBJ1-2, with TRBD1 as a possible D gene (6 bases). The CDR3 here is CASSFAGAGGYTF. CDR3 nucleotides: TGTGCCAGCAGCTTTGCAGGGGCTGGCGGCTACACCTTC.